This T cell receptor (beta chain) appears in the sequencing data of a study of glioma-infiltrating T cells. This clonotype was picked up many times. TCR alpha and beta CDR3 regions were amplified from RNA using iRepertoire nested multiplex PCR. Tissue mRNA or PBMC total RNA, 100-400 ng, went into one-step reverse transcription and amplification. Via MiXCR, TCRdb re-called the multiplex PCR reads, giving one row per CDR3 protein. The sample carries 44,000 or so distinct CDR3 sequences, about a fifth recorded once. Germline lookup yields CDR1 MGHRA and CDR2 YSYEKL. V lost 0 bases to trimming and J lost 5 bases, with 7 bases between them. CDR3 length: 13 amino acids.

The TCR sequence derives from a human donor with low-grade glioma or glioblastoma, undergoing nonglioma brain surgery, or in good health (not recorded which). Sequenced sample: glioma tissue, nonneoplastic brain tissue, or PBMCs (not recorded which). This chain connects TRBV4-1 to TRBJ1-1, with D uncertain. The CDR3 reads CASSQEPATEAFF. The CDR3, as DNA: TGCGCCAGCAGCCAAGAGCCAGCAACTGAAGCTTTCTTT.